What follows describes a single T cell receptor (beta chain). Its antigen is unidentified. Clones were read by immunoSEQ multiplex PCR, and TCRdb kept only the in-frame ones, dropping some. This table holds about 600,000 clones, around 77% found once. This CDR3 has 13 amino acids. Germline V gives CDR1 SNHLY, CDR2 FYNNEI. V was cut by 7 bases and J by 2 bases, with 9 bases left in between. This record comes from a study of shared clonotypes between healthy human individuals. The donors were adults (healthy and HIV-negative) with no recent acute infections or vaccinations. Whole-study results and caveats: The genetic and exposure-history diversity represented was limited by few donors.

Sequenced: PBMCs. This TCR was recovered from a woman aged 40 to 50 in good health. Some clones in this sample may be carry-over from other donors' samples. J is TRBJ2-1 and V is TRBV2; D perhaps matches TRBD1 (6 bases). In DNA form, the CDR3 reads TGTGCCAGCATGAGGGACACCTACAATGAGCAGTTCTTC. Translation gives CASMRDTYNEQFF.